This T cell receptor beta chain appears in the sequencing data of a study of human T cells and chemical hapten exposure. Time point here: patch test 2, 6 weeks after DPC sensitization. The treatment: therapeutic diphenylcyclopropenone sensitization with weekly scalp DPC. The V end was cut by 4 bases, the J end by 2 bases, with 30 bases between. The CDR3 extends over 20 amino acids. Germline CDR1 and CDR2: LNHDA and SQIVND (reference sequence). Each CDR3 protein is one row after TCRdb ran MiXCR on the RACE reads. The sample lists approximately 89,000 distinct CDR3 sequences; roughly 10% were seen once. This clonotype was detected many times.

Sequenced material: whole blood, taken in connection with sensitization to the hapten diphenylcyclopropenone (DPC). This chain joins TRBV19 and TRBJ2-7; D is possibly TRBD1 or TRBD2 (7 bases each). The source is a woman aged 25 to 39 with alopecia areata. Some clones in this sample may be carry-over from other donors' samples. In DNA form, the CDR3 reads TGTGCCAGTAGTACTCAGAGGATTACAGGGGATAGCGGGCGGCCCTACGAGCAGTACTTC. Translated: CASSTQRITGDSGRPYEQYF.